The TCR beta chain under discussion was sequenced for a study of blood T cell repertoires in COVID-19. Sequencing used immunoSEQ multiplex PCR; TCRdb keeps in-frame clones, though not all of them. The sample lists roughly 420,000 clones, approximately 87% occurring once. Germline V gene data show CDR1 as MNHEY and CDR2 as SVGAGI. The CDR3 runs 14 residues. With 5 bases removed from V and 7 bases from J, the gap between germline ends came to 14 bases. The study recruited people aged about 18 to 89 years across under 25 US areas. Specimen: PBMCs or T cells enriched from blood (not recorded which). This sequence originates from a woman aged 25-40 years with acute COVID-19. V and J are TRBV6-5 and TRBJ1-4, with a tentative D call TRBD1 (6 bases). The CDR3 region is CASSKQGVGEKLFF. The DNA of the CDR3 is TGTGCCAGCAGTAAACAGGGAGTGGGTGAAAAACTGTTTTTT.